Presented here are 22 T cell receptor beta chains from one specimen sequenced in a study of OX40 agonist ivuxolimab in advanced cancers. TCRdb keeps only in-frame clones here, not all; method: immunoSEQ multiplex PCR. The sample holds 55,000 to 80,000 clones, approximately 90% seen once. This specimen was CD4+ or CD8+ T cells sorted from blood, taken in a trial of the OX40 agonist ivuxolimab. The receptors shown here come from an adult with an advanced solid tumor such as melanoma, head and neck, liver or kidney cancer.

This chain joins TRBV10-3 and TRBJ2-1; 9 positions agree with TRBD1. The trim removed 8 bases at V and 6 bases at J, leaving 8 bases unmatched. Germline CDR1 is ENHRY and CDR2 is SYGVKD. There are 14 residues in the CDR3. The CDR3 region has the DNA TGTGCCATCGGGACCGGGACAGGGAGCAATGAGCAGTTCTTC. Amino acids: CAIGTGTGSNEQFF.

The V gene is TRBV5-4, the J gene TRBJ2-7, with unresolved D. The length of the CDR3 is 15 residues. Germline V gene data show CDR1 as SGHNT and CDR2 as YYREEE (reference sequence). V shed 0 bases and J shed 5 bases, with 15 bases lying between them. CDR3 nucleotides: TGTGCCAGCAGCTTGGCGCCAGTTTACGGTCACGAGCAGTACTTC. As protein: CASSLAPVYGHEQYF.

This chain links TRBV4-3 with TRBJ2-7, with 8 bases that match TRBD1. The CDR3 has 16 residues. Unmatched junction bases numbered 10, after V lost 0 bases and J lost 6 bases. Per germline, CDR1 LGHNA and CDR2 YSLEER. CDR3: CASSQDRTGTLSEQYF. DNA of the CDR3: TGCGCCAGCAGCCAAGATCGGACAGGGACCCTTAGCGAGCAGTACTTC.

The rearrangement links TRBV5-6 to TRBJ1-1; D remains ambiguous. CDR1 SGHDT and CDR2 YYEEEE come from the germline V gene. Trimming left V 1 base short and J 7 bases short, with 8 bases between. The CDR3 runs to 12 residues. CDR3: CASSLFQLEAFF. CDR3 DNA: TGTGCCAGCAGCTTGTTCCAGCTTGAAGCTTTCTTT.

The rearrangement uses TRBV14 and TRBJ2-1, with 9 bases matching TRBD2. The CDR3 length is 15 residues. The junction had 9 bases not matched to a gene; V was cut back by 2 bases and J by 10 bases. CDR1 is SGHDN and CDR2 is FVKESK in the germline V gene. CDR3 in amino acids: CASSQLGLAGREQFF. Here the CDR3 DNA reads TGTGCCAGCAGCCAATTAGGGCTAGCGGGGCGAGAGCAGTTCTTC. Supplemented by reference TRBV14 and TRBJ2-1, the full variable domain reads EAGVTQFPSHSVIEKGQTVTLRCDPISGHDNLYWYRRVMGKEIKFLLHFVKESKQDESGMPNNRFLAERTGGTYSTLKVQPAELEDSGVYFCASSQLGLAGREQFFGPGTRLTVL.

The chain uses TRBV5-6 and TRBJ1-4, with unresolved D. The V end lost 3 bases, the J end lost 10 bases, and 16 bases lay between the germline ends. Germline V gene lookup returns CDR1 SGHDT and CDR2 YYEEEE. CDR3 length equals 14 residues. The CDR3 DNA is TGTGCCAGCAGCTCCCTCTTAGTCTCGGGAAAACTGTTTTTT. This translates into CASSSLLVSGKLFF. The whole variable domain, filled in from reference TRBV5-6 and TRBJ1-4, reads DAGVTQSPTHLIKTRGQQVTLRCSPKSGHDTVSWYQQALGQGPQFIFQYYEEEERQRGNFPDRFSGHQFPNYSSELNVNALLLGDSALYLCASSSLLVSGKLFFGSGTQLSVL.

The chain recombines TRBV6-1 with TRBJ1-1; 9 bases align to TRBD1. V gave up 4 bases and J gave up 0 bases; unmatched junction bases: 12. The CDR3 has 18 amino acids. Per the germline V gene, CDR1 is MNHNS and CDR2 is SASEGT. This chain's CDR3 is CASSARDRASRLNTEAFF. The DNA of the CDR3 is TGTGCCAGCAGTGCTAGGGACAGGGCGTCAAGATTGAACACTGAAGCTTTCTTT.

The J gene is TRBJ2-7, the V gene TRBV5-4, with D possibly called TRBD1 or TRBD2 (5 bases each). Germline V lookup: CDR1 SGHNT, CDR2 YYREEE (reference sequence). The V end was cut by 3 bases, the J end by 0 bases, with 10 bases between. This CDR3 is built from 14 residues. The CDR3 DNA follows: TGTGCCAGCAGCTGGGACCTCGGCTCCTACGAGCAGTACTTC. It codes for CASSWDLGSYEQYF.

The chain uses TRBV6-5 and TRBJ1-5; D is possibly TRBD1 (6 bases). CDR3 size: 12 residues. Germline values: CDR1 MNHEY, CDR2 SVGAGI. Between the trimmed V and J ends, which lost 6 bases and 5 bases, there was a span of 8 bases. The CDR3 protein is CASSQGYQPQHF. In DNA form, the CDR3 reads TGTGCCAGCAGCCAGGGGTATCAGCCCCAGCATTTT.

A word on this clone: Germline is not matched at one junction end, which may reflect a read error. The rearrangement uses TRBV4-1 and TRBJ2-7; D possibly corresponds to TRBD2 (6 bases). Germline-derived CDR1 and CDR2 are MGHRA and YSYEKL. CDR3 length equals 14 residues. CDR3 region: CASSQPGTLYGQYF. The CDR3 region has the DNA TGCGCCAGCAGCCAACCCGGGACTCTCTACGGGCAGTACTTC.

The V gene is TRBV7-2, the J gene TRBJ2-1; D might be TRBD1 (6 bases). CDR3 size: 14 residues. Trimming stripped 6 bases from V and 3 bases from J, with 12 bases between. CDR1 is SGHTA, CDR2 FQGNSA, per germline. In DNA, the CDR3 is TGTGCCAGCAGTCGAGACAGGAACTACAATGAGCAGTTCTTC. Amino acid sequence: CASSRDRNYNEQFF.

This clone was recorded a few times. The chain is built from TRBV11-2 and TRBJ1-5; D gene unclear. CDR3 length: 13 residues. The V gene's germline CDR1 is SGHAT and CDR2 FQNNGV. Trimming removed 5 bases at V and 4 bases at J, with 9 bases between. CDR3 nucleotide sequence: TGTGCCAGCAGCCTCGACCGAAATCAGCCCCAGCATTTT. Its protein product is CASSLDRNQPQHF. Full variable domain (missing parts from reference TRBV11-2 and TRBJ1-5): EAGVAQSPRYKIIEKRQSVAFWCNPISGHATLYWYQQILGQGPKLLIQFQNNGVVDDSQLPKDRFSAERLKGVDSTLKIQPAKLEDSAVYLCASSLDRNQPQHFGDGTRLSIL.

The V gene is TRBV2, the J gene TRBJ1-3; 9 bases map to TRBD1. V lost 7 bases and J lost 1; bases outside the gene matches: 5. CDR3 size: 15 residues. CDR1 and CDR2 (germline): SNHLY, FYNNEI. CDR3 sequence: CASTGQGLSGNTIYF. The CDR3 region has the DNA TGTGCCAGCACGGGACAGGGATTATCTGGAAACACCATATATTTT.

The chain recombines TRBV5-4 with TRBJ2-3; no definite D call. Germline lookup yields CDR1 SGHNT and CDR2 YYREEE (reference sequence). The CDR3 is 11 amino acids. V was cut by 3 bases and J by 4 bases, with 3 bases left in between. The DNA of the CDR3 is TGTGCCAGCAGCTCTGCAGATACGCAGTATTTT. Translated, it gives CASSSADTQYF.

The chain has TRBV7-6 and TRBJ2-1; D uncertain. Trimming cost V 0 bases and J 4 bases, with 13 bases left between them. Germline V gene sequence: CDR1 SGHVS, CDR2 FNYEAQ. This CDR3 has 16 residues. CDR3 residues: CASSLATRPLYNEQFF. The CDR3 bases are TGTGCCAGCAGCTTAGCAACCCGGCCCCTGTACAATGAGCAGTTCTTC. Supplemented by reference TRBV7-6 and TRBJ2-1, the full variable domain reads GAGVSQSPRYKVTKRGQDVALRCDPISGHVSLYWYRQALGQGPEFLTYFNYEAQQDKSGLPNDRFSAERPEGSISTLTIQRTEQRDSAMYRCASSLATRPLYNEQFFGPGTRLTVL.

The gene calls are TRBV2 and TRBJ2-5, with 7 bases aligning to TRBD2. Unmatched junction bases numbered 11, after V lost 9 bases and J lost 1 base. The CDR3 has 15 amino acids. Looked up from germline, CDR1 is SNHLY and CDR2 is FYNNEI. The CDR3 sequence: CASQARSGVQETQYF. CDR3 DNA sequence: TGTGCCAGTCAAGCCCGCAGCGGGGTCCAAGAGACCCAGTACTTC.

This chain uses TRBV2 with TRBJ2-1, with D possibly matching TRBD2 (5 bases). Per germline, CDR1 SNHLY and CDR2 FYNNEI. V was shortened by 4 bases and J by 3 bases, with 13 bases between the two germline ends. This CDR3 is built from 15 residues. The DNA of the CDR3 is TGTGCCAGCAGTGGCGGGCAGACAATCTACAATGAGCAGTTCTTC. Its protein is CASSGGQTIYNEQFF.

The CDR3 sequence: CASSQDTAGKTQYF. The CDR3 nucleotides read TGCGCCAGCAGCCAAGATACCGCAGGGAAGACCCAGTACTTC. The V gene is TRBV4-3, the J gene TRBJ2-5; D is perhaps TRBD1 (5 bases). CDR1 and CDR2 (germline): LGHNA, YSLEER. V lost 0 bases and J 6 bases, leaving 11 bases between the germline ends. The CDR3 has 14 residues.

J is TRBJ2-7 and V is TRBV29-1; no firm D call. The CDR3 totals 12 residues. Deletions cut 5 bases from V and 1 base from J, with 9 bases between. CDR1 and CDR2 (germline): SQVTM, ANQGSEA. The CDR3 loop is CSVSTVSYEQYF. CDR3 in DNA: TGCAGCGTTTCAACTGTTTCCTACGAGCAGTACTTC.

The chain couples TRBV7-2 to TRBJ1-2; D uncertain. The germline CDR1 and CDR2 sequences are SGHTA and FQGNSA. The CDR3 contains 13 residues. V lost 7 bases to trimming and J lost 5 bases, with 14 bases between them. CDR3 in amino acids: CASTLPGSYGYTF. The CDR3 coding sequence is TGTGCCAGCACCCTCCCTGGATCTTATGGCTACACCTTC.

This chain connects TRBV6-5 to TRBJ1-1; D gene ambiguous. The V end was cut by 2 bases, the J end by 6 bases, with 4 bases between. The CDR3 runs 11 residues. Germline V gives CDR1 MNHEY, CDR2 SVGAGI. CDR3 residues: CASSYGAEAFF. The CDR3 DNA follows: TGTGCCAGCAGTTACGGAGCTGAAGCTTTCTTT.

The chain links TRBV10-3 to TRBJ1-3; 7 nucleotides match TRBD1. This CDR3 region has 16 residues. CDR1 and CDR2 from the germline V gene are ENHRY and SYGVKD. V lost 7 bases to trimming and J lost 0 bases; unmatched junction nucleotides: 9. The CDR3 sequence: CAIMPINRGSGNTIYF. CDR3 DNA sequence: TGTGCCATCATGCCAATAAACAGGGGCTCTGGAAACACCATATATTTT.